This T cell receptor beta chain was captured by sequencing in a study of T cells in Graves' hyperthyroidism and ophthalmopathy (dated by TCRdb to between 2017 and 2020). Describing the broader study: To identify distinguishing TCR V-J signatures, a discovery cohort of about 100 patients was used, comprising some 45 with Graves' ophthalmopathy and approximately 58 with stable Graves' hyperthyroidism. The study also compared thyroid tissue and blood T-cell repertoires from about six Graves' hyperthyroidism patients. Whether ophthalmopathy could be predicted prospectively was tested in an independent validation cohort made up of about 18 hyperthyroidism patients plus 17 patients who later progressed to ophthalmopathy. TCR Vbeta CDR3 sequencing of approximately 140 peripheral blood samples (fewer than 45 ophthalmopathy, 70 to 85 hyperthyroidism and approximately 17 progressor patients) is reported in the paper. For training and testing, the roughly 93 patients in the discovery cohort were randomly divided in a 7:3 ratio. Following sampling, methimazole starting at 30 mg daily was given to hyperthyroidism patients, and high-dose intravenous methylprednisolone was given to ophthalmopathy patients. Summary of the overall study and its limitations: A model built on a 13 V-J signature distinguished ophthalmopathy from stable hyperthyroidism, reaching roughly 88% sensitivity and 81.08% specificity in cross-validation and 80%/75% in testing. Most expanded thyroid clonotypes (frequency above 0.001) were also detected in blood, suggesting blood repertoires may reflect thyroid immune responses. In validation, progression to ophthalmopathy was predicted by the model with nearly 71% sensitivity and 72% to 85% specificity, a median of roughly 6.4 months before onset. No statistical method was used to fix the sample size in advance, and group allocation was not hidden from the investigators.

A remark on this clonotype: Its cognate antigen has yet to be identified. Base qualities are not provided; no much larger clone lies one nucleotide away.

The CDR3 measures 15 amino acids from cysteine to phenylalanine. The DNA shown is the 45-base CDR3, in frame from base 1. V lost 3 bases and J lost 5 bases; the stretch between them is 15 bases long. Via the germline V gene (reference sequence), CDR1 is SEHNR and CDR2 FQNEAQ. A patient counted as having stable Graves' hyperthyroidism if no progression to ophthalmopathy occurred over 18 months of follow-up. Hyperthyroidism patients were newly diagnosed, had a disease duration of under 2 months, and were aged 18 to 65 years. Exclusion was applied to patients with uncontrolled infections, other autoimmune diseases, pregnancy or lactation. Diagnoses were established on the basis of clinical symptoms, serum thyroxine and TRAb, thyroid ultrasound, and orbital computed tomography. Trizol reagent was used to extract total RNA, and RNA quality was then checked on an Agilent 2100 Bioanalyzer. Amplification of TCR beta CDR3 regions was carried out from RNA transcripts. The TCR CDR3 was subjected to a first round of RT-PCR using the HTBI primer set and the Qiagen OneStep RT-PCR kit. Libraries were constructed in a second round of multiplex PCR, after which size selection and purification were performed. Sequencing of the libraries was done on an Illumina HiSeq2000 using paired-end 100 bp reads. In the authors' own workflow: Raw data were processed with SOAPnuke, discarding reads with adapters, uncalled bases, mean Phred below 15, or no exact constant-primer or identifier match. COPE v1.2.5 was used to merge the high-quality paired reads, and each unique nucleotide sequence was defined as a clonotype. Clonotypes were aligned to IMGT TRBV, TRBD and TRBJ reference segments using MiTCR v1.1. Only V-J combinations with frequency above 0.0001, covering roughly 99% of repertoires, were analysed. A TCS score was defined as the ratio of F50 (clonal expansion) to E x V (chaos), with BLOSUM62-based TCRdist applied between CDR3 peptides within each V-J. Welch's t-statistics and random forest reduced roughly 540 V-J features to 10 to 15, which were used in a naive Bayes classifier (R e1071). The Morisita-Horn index was used to measure how similar the thyroid and blood repertoires were. TCRdb reran the public reads through fastp at Q25 and MiXCR, keeping productive beta chains. Each record represents a unique CDR3 protein, reported with the most common genes and DNA among its rows. The V and J calls follow TCRdb's processing rather than the paper's. This sample is represented by 500,000 to 600,000 distinct CDR3 sequences; roughly 46% of them were singletons. In total, the top ten clones hold about 8.3% of the sample.

This receptor was taken from a woman aged 18-29 years with Graves' hyperthyroidism. Sequencing used peripheral blood or thyroid tissue (not recorded which). This sequence uses TRBV7-9 and TRBJ2-3; the D gene is possibly TRBD1 or TRBD2, with 6 bases matching each. The nucleotide sequence is given as TGTGCCAGCAGCTTTGAGGGGGGCCGCGGAGATACGCAGTATTTT. Protein translation: CASSFEGGRGDTQYF. Extended through the reference TRBV7-9 and TRBJ2-3 proteins, this CDR3 yields the full variable domain: DTGVSQNPRHKITKRGQNVTFRCDPISEHNRLYWYRQTLGQGPEFLTYFQNEAQLEKSRLLSDRFSAERPKGSFSTLEIQRTEQGDSAMYLCASSFEGGRGDTQYFGPGTRLTVL.